A single sample gave rise to the 4 T cell receptor beta chains below, sequenced in a study of beta chain features in type 1 diabetes. Expressed TCRB transcripts were sequenced, since all the RNA that had been isolated was reverse transcribed. Data came from immunoSEQ multiplex PCR; TCRdb stores just in-frame clones and leaves some out. The sample carries approximately 150,000 clones, 8.5% to 12% recorded once. The sequenced material came from naive CD4+ T cells from blood. The source of these receptors is a man aged 18 to 29 in good health.

This clone occurred a few times. The chain employs TRBV15 and TRBJ1-3; unclear D gene. Germline values: CDR1 LNHNV, CDR2 YYDKDF (reference sequence). With 0 bases removed from V and 0 bases from J, the gap between germline ends came to 3 bases. This CDR3 has 14 amino acids. DNA for the CDR3: TGTGCCACCAGCAGAGATAACTCTGGAAACACCATATATTTT. Translation gives CATSRDNSGNTIYF.

This clone has at least ten counts. As the CDR3 is not closed by the conserved phenylalanine or tryptophan, this likely results from a read error. The DNA is omitted, as the CDR3 cannot be located on it reliably, and the CDR3 follows TCRdb's listing. The chain combines TRBV7-9 with TRBJ1-2; the D call of TRBD1 is as the table states it, not checked on the DNA. Germline V lookup: CDR1 SEHNR, CDR2 FQNEAQ (reference sequence). The CDR3 extends over 11 residues, inclusive of both ends. CDR3 loop: CASSFVRDTEI.

This clone has only a few counts. CDR3 sequence reads: CASSRTARNTIYF. CDR3 bases: TGTGCCAGCAGCCGGACAGCCCGAAACACCATATATTTT. The rearrangement links TRBV14 to TRBJ1-3; D might be TRBD1 (6 bases). Germline loops: CDR1 SGHDN, CDR2 FVKESK. The CDR3 is 13 amino acids. Trimming removed 4 bases from V and 5 bases from J, with 9 bases in between.

V and J are TRBV10-3 and TRBJ1-5; 7 bases line up with TRBD1. Unmatched junction bases numbered 4, after V lost 8 bases and J lost 3 bases. Germline lookup yields CDR1 ENHRY and CDR2 SYGVKD. The CDR3 has 13 amino acids. In DNA, the CDR3 is TGTGCCATCGGGACAGCCATCAATCAGCCCCAGCATTTT. Translating it yields CAIGTAINQPQHF.